What follows is one T cell receptor beta chain and its context. The antigen is unknown. Sequencing used immunoSEQ multiplex PCR; TCRdb keeps in-frame clones, though not all of them. The data hold about 67,000 clones, with roughly 80% observed a single time. The sample originates from a study of T cell responses to AZD1222 COVID-19 vaccine. The study, taken as a whole, reports: Without day 14 samples, only post-peak T cell repertoires were studied. Baseline testing showed seropositivity in only five to seven AZD1222 recipients. Donors skewed white British and female; clonal diversity was possibly underestimated.

The CDR3 runs 19 residues. Germline lookup yields CDR1 SGHRS and CDR2 YFSETQ. The V gene end was trimmed by 4 bases and the J gene end by 4 bases; junction bases not matched to a gene: 11. The sequences come from peripheral blood, collected on day 0 of AZD1222 vaccination. The chain has TRBV5-1 and TRBJ2-1; 16 bases map to TRBD2. The receptor comes from an adult in good health. CDR3 residues: CASSETGTSGRARYNEQFF. The CDR3 DNA reads TGCGCCAGCAGCGAGACCGGGACTAGCGGGAGGGCTAGGTACAATGAGCAGTTCTTC. Full variable domain (outside the CDR3, taken from reference TRBV5-1 and TRBJ2-1): KAGVTQTPRYLIKTRGQQVTLSCSPISGHRSVSWYQQTPGQGLQFLFEYFSETQRNKGNFPGRFSGRQFSNSRSEMNVSTLELGDSALYLCASSETGTSGRARYNEQFFGPGTRLTVL.